The present T cell receptor beta chain was sequenced within a study of T cells in Graves' hyperthyroidism and ophthalmopathy. Turning to the study itself: Peripheral blood was taken when the disease was first diagnosed, before any treatment began.

Regions amplified from RNA transcripts were the TCR beta CDR3 regions. Researchers ran a first-round RT-PCR on the TCR CDR3 using the HTBI primer set. TCRdb reanalysed the multiplex PCR reads using MiXCR and keeps one entry per CDR3 protein. The sample consists of fewer than 40,000 distinct CDR3 sequences, under 60% of them appearing once. As concerns this clonotype: Its antigen is as yet unknown. One end of the junction varies from germline; a read error may be responsible.

Overall study results and limits: Ophthalmopathy and stable hyperthyroidism were separated by a 13 V-J model. The majority of expanded thyroid clonotypes above 0.001 also appeared in blood.

The authors obtained PBMCs from 10 ml of fresh peripheral blood. Germline lookup yields CDR1 KGHDR and CDR2 SFDVKD. This CDR3 spans 18 amino acids. The chain links TRBV24-1 to TRBJ2-3; D is unresolved. The source is a man in his forties with Graves' ophthalmopathy. The sequenced sample consisted of blood. This CDR3 is CATSDTTASGGPTETRYF. CDR3 nucleotide sequence: TGTGCCACCAGTGACACAACCGCCTCTGGCGGACCCACAGAGACGCGGTATTTT.